The clone carrying this T cell receptor beta chain was counted a few times. Its antigen is unidentified. V lost 1 base and J 0 bases, leaving 7 bases between the germline ends. This CDR3 is built from 16 residues. Looked up from germline, CDR1 is MGHRA and CDR2 is YSYEKL. These data belong to a study of post-analysis software for immune sequencing data. Points from the study as a whole: A few TRBV segments occurring more often in patients than controls included TRBV5-6, TRBV5-1 and TRBV20-1. Controls significantly exceeded multiple sclerosis patients in normalized Chao1 diversity.

Prepared libraries of TCR beta cDNA carried unique molecular identifiers. TCRdb re-called the PCR reads with MiXCR, one entry per CDR3 protein. Of roughly 580,000 distinct CDR3 sequences in the sample, around 44% were seen once. V and J are TRBV4-1 and TRBJ2-6; a possible D gene is TRBD2 (6 bases). Sequences were obtained from blood. The receptor was derived from a girl aged 10-17 years with multiple sclerosis. The CDR3 nucleotides read TGCGCCAGCAGCCAAGTCGGGGGCTCTGGGGCCAACGTCCTGACTTTC. This gives the protein CASSQVGGSGANVLTF.